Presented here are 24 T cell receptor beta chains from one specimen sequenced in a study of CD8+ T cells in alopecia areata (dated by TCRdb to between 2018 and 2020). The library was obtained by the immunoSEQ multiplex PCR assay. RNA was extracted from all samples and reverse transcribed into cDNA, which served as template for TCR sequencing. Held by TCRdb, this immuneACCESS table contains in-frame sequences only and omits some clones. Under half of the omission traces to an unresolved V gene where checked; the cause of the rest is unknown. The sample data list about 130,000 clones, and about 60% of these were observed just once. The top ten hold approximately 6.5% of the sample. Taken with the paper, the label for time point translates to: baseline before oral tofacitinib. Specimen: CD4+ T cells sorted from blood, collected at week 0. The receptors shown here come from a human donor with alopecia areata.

The CDR3 bases are TGCAGCGTTAAGTTAGTCGACCTTAAAGCTTTCTTT. It is translated as CSVKLVDLKAFF. The chain recombines TRBV29-1 with TRBJ1-1; D is unclear. With 5 bases removed from V and 9 bases from J, the gap between germline ends came to 16 bases. CDR1 and CDR2 (germline): SQVTM, ANQGSEA. The CDR3 length is 12 residues.

The chain's CDR3 is CAWSPVWYEQFF. Here the CDR3 DNA reads TGTGCCTGGAGCCCCGTGTGGTACGAGCAGTTCTTC. The chain combines TRBV30 with TRBJ2-1, with D unclear. Per germline, CDR1 GTSNPN and CDR2 SVGIG (reference sequence). The germline V and J ends were trimmed by 3 bases and 10 bases, with 13 bases remaining between them. The CDR3 has 12 amino acids.

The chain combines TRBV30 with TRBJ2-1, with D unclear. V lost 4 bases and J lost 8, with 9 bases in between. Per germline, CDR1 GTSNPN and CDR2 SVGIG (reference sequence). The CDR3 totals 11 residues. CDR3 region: CAWNRGDEQFF. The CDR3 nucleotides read TGTGCCTGGAACCGTGGGGATGAGCAGTTCTTC.

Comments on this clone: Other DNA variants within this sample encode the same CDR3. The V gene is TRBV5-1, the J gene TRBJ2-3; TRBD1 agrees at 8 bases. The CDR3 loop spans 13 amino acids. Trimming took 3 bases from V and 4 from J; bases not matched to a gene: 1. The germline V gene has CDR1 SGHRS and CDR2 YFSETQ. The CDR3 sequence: CASSWGQADTQYF. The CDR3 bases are TGCGCCAGCAGCTGGGGACAGGCAGATACGCAGTATTTT.

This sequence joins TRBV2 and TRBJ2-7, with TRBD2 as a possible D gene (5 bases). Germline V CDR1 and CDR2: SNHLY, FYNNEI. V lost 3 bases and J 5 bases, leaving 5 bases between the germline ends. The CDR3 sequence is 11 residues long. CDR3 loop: CASSERDEQYF. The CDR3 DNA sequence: TGTGCCAGCAGTGAGAGGGACGAGCAGTACTTC.

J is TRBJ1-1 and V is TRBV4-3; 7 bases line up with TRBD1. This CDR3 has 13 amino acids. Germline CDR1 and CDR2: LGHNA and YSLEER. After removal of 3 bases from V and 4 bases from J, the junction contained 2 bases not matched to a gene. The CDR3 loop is CASSQTGPTEAFF. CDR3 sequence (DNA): TGCGCCAGCAGCCAGACAGGGCCCACTGAAGCTTTCTTT.

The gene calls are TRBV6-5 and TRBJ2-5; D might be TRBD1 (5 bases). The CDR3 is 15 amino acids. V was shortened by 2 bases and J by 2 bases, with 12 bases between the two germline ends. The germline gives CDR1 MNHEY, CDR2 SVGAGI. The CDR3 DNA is TGTGCCAGCAGTTACGGGGCTAGACGTCAAGAGACCCAGTACTTC. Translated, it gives CASSYGARRQETQYF.

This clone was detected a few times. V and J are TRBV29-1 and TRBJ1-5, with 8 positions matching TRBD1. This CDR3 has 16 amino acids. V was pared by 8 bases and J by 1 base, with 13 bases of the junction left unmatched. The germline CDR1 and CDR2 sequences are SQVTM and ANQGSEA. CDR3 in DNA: TGCAGCCCACAGACCGGACAGGGCAAAAGCAATCAGCCCCAGCATTTT. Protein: CSPQTGQGKSNQPQHF.

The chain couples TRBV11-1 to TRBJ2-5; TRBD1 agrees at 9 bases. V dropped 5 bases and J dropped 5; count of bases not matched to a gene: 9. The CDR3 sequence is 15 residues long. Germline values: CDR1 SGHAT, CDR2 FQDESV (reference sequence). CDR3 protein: CASSLYRGQSETQYF. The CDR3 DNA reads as TGTGCCAGCAGCCTATACAGGGGGCAGTCGGAGACCCAGTACTTC.

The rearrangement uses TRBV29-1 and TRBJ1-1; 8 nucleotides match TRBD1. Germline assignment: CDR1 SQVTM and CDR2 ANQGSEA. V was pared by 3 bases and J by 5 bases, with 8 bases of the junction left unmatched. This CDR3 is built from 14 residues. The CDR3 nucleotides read TGCAGCGTTGACAGGGGGCTTCTAATGACTGAAGCTTTCTTT. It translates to CSVDRGLLMTEAFF. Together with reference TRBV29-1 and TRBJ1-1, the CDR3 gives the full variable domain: SAVISQKPSRDICQRGTSLTIQCQVDSQVTMMFWYRQQPGQSLTLIATANQGSEATYESGFVIDKFPISRPNLTFSTLTVSNMSPEDSSIYLCSVDRGLLMTEAFFGQGTRLTVV.

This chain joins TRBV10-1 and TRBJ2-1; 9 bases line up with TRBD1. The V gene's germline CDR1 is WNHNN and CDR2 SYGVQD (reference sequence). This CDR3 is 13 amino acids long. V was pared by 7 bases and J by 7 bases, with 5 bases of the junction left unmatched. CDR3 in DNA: TGCGCCAGCAAGGACAGGGGAGGTAATGAGCAGTTCTTC. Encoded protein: CASKDRGGNEQFF.

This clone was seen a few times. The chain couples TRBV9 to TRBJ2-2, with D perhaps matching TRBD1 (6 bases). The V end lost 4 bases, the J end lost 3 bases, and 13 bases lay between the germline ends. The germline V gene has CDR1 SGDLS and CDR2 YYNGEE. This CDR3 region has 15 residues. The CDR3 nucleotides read TGTGCCAGCAGCCCCACAGGGTGGGACACCGGGGAGCTGTTTTTT. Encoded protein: CASSPTGWDTGELFF.

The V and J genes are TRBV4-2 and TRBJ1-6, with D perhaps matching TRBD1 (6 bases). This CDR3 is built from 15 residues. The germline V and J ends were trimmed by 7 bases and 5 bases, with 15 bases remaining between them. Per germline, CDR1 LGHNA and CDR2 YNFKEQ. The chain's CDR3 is CASKLKDRDNSPLHF. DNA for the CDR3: TGTGCCAGCAAATTAAAGGACAGAGATAATTCACCCCTCCACTTT.

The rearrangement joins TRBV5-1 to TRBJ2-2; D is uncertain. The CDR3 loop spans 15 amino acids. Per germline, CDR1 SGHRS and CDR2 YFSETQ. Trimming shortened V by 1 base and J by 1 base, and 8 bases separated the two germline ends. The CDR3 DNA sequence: TGCGCCAGCAGCTTGCGGCATTTGAACACCGGGGAGCTGTTTTTT. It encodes CASSLRHLNTGELFF.

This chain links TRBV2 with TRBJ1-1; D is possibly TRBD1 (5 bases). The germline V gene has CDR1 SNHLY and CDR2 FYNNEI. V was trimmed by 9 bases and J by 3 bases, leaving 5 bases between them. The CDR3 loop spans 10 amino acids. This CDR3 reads CARGDTEAFF. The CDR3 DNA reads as TGTGCCAGGGGGGACACTGAAGCTTTCTTT.

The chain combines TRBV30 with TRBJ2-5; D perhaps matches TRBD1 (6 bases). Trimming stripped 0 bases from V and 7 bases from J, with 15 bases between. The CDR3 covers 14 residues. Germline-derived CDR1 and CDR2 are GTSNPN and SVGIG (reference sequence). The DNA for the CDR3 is TGTGCCTGGAGTGTGGCGGCAGGGGAAGGGACCCAGTACTTC. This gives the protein CAWSVAAGEGTQYF.

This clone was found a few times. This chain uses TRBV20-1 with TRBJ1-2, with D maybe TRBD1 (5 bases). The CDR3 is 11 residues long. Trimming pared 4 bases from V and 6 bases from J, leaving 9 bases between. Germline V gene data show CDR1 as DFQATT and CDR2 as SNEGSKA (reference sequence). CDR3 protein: CSAKGLDGYTF. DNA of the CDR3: TGCAGTGCTAAGGGGTTGGATGGCTACACCTTC.

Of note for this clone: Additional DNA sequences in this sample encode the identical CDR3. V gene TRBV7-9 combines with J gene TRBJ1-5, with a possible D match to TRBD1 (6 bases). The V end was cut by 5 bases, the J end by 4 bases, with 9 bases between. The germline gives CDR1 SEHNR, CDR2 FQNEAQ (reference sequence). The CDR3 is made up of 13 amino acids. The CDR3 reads CASSLQGNQPQHF. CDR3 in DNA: TGTGCCAGCAGCCTGCAGGGGAATCAGCCCCAGCATTTT.

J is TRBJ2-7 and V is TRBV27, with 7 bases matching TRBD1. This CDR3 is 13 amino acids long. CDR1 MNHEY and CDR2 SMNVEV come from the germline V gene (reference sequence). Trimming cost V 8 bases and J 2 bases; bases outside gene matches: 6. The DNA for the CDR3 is TGTGCCAGCCGCCGACAGGGAGCCTACGAGCAGTACTTC. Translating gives CASRRQGAYEQYF.

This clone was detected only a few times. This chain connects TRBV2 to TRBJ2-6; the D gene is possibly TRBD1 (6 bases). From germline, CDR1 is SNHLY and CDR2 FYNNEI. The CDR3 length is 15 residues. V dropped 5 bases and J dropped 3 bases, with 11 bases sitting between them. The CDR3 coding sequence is TGTGCCAGCAGTTCAACAGGGATTGGGGCCAACGTCCTGACTTTC. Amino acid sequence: CASSSTGIGANVLTF.

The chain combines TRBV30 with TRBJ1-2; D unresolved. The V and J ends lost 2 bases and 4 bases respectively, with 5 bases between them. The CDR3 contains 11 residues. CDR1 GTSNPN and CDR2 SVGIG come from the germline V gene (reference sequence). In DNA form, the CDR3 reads TGTGCCTGGAGTTACGGCTATGGCTACACCTTC. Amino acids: CAWSYGYGYTF. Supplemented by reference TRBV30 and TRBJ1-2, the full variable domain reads SQTIHQWPATLVQPVGSPLSLECTVEGTSNPNLYWYRQAAGRGLQLLFYSVGIGQISSEVPQNLSASRPQDRQFILSSKKLLLSDSGFYLCAWSYGYGYTFGSGTRLTVV.

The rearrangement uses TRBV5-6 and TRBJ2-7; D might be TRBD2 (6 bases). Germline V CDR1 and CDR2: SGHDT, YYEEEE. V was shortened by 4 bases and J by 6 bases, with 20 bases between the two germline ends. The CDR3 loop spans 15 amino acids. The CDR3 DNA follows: TGTGCCAGCAGCGCCCGGGACTTCCGCGTGGGCGAGCAGTACTTC. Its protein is CASSARDFRVGEQYF.

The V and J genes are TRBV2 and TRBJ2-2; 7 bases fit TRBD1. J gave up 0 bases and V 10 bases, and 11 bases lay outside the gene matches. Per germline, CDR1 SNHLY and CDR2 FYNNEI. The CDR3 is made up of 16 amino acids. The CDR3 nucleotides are TGTGCCATCTTTGGCGAACAGGGGTCGAACACCGGGGAGCTGTTTTTT. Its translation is CAIFGEQGSNTGELFF.

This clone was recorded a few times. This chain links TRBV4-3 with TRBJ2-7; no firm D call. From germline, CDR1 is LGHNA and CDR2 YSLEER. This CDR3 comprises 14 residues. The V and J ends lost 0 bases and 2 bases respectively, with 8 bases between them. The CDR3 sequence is CASSQEWVAYEQYF. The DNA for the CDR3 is TGCGCCAGCAGCCAAGAGTGGGTAGCCTACGAGCAGTACTTC.